This TCR beta chain was observed in a study of blood T cell repertoires in COVID-19. Here immunoSEQ multiplex PCR was the method, and the copy in TCRdb shows in-frame clones only, minus some. The sample lists about 300,000 clones, about 85% occurring once. The CDR3 is made up of 11 amino acids. V gave up 6 bases and J gave up 5 bases; unmatched junction bases: 1. Germline V CDR1 and CDR2: ENHRY, SYGVKD. Participant-reported clinical history was the basis for cohort assignment. The TCR originated in a woman aged 50 to 60 who had recovered from COVID-19. The rearrangement uses TRBV10-3 and TRBJ2-7; TRBD1 agrees at 7 bases. Specimen: PBMCs or T cells enriched from blood (not recorded which). The CDR3 DNA reads TGTGCCATCAGGACAGGGAACGAGCAGTACTTC. It is translated as CAIRTGNEQYF.